This entry lists 22 T cell receptor beta chains sequenced from one sample in a study of response to subunit inactivated influenza vaccine. TCRdb fed the RT-PCR reads into MiXCR, producing one record per CDR3 protein. The data show about 520,000 distinct CDR3 sequences, with under 8.5% seen just once and 10% to 15% held by the top ten. Here the sequenced sample was PBMCs from blood, taken 23 to 25 months after vaccination. Receptor source: a man in his fifties or sixties who received an inactivated influenza vaccine.

At least ten counts were recorded for this clonotype. The gene calls are TRBV9 and TRBJ2-6; no firm D call. V gave up 4 bases and J gave up 1 base, with 12 bases separating them. Germline V lookup: CDR1 SGDLS, CDR2 YYNGEE. CDR3 length: 16 residues. This CDR3 is CASSLDPRSGANVLTF. The CDR3 DNA reads as TGTGCCAGCAGCCTGGACCCGCGGTCTGGGGCCAACGTCCTGACTTTC.

A few counts support this clonotype. The V and J genes are TRBV9 and TRBJ2-7; maybe TRBD2 (5 bases). The V gene's germline CDR1 is SGDLS and CDR2 YYNGEE. Deletions cut 0 bases from V and 2 bases from J, with 12 bases between. There are 15 residues in the CDR3. The CDR3 nucleotides are TGTGCCAGCAGCGTAGGGGGTGCGACTACCTACGAGCAGTACTTC. It codes for CASSVGGATTYEQYF.

Regarding this clonotype: A read error is possible here, since a much larger clone lies one base away. The rearrangement uses TRBV28 and TRBJ2-3; D is perhaps TRBD2 (5 bases). The CDR3 totals 17 residues. CDR1 and CDR2 (germline): MDHEN, SYDVKM. The CDR3 coding sequence is TGTGCCAGCAGTTTACGTACTCTAGCACCAAGCACAGAGACGCAGTATTTT. This encodes CASSLRTLAPSTETQYF.

This clonotype occurred many times. V and J are TRBV5-6 and TRBJ2-2, with D hard to call. Germline CDR1 SGHDT, CDR2 YYEEEE. CDR3 length equals 14 residues. Trimming took off 3 bases at V and 0 bases at J, with 6 bases between the two ends. The CDR3 sequence: CASSSTPNTGELFF. CDR3 bases: TGTGCCAGCAGCTCTACGCCGAACACCGGGGAGCTGTTTTTT. The variable domain in full, completed from reference TRBV5-6 and TRBJ2-2, reads DAGVTQSPTHLIKTRGQQVTLRCSPKSGHDTVSWYQQALGQGPQFIFQYYEEEERQRGNFPDRFSGHQFPNYSSELNVNALLLGDSALYLCASSSTPNTGELFFGEGSRLTVL.

This clonotype was detected ten times or more. The junction departs from germline at one end; a sequencing error may be responsible. The rearrangement uses TRBV5-1 and TRBJ1-6; maybe TRBD1 (5 bases). The CDR3 is 14 residues long. The V gene's germline CDR1 is SGHRS and CDR2 YFSETQ. The CDR3: CASSLDSYNSPLHF. Here the CDR3 DNA reads TGTGCCAGCAGCCTCGACAGCTATAATTCACCCCTCCACTTT.

There are a few counts of this clonotype. V and J are TRBV7-2 and TRBJ2-1; D perhaps matches TRBD2 (6 bases). Germline CDR1 SGHTA, CDR2 FQGNSA. This CDR3 contains 17 residues. Trimming pared 0 bases from V and 0 bases from J, leaving 12 bases between. The CDR3 region has the DNA TGTGCCAGCAGCTTAGCATGGGACTTCCGCTCCTACAATGAGCAGTTCTTC. This gives the protein CASSLAWDFRSYNEQFF.

The rearrangement uses TRBV11-2 and TRBJ1-1; maybe TRBD1 (6 bases). Germline V gene sequence: CDR1 SGHAT, CDR2 FQNNGV. The CDR3 sequence is 13 residues long. V lost 3 bases and J lost 7, with 12 bases in between. The CDR3 DNA sequence: TGTGCCAGCAGCTTCGGGACACAGCTTGAAGCTTTCTTT. It translates to CASSFGTQLEAFF.

This clonotype was seen more than once but under ten times. V usage is TRBV12-3 or TRBV12-4 and J usage is TRBJ1-1, with D possibly being TRBD1 (6 bases). The CDR3 has 14 amino acids. V was shortened by 6 bases and J by 0 bases, with 11 bases between the two germline ends. DNA for the CDR3: TGTGCCAGCAGCATGAGGGGGGTGAACACTGAAGCTTTCTTT. It specifies CASSMRGVNTEAFF.

This clonotype was seen repeatedly, ten times or more. The V and J genes are TRBV5-1 and TRBJ2-2; TRBD2 might be the D (6 bases). The CDR3 loop spans 16 amino acids. Germline assignment: CDR1 SGHRS and CDR2 YFSETQ. The V end was cut by 0 bases, the J end by 4 bases, with 13 bases between. The CDR3 DNA reads as TGCGCCAGCAGCTTGGAGGTAGCGGTCAGCACCGGGGAGCTGTTTTTT. Encoded protein: CASSLEVAVSTGELFF.

This clonotype was seen only a few times. The chain carries TRBV2 and TRBJ1-6; D remains unclear. Germline values: CDR1 SNHLY, CDR2 FYNNEI. CDR3 length: 15 residues. With 2 bases removed from V and 0 bases from J, the gap between germline ends came to 5 bases. CDR3 amino acids: CASSESSSYNSPLHF. In DNA form, the CDR3 reads TGTGCCAGCAGTGAAAGCAGCTCCTATAATTCACCCCTCCACTTT.

The rearrangement joins TRBV28 to TRBJ2-3, with 7 bases fitting TRBD2. V was pared by 5 bases and J by 1 base, with 12 bases of the junction left unmatched. The CDR3 contains 17 residues. Germline V gene sequence: CDR1 MDHEN, CDR2 SYDVKM. The CDR3 sequence: CASSQLAVLACTDTQYF. DNA for the CDR3: TGTGCCAGCAGTCAGCTAGCGGTCCTAGCGTGCACAGATACGCAGTATTTT.

This clonotype showed up many times. The gene calls are TRBV28 and TRBJ2-3, with 7 bases identical to TRBD2. This CDR3 contains 16 residues. The V and J ends lost 0 bases and 1 base, in that order; junction bases with no gene match: 4. Per the germline V gene, CDR1 is MDHEN and CDR2 is SYDVKM. The CDR3 loop reads CASSLWASGGTDTQYF. DNA of the CDR3: TGTGCCAGCAGTTTATGGGCTAGCGGAGGCACAGATACGCAGTATTTT.

There are a few counts of this clonotype. The gene calls are TRBV5-1 and TRBJ2-7; weak D call: TRBD2 (6 bases). Deletions cut 3 bases from V and 2 bases from J, with 15 bases between. The CDR3 runs 15 residues. Germline lookup yields CDR1 SGHRS and CDR2 YFSETQ. CDR3 amino acids: CASSSGPGATYEQYF. The CDR3, as DNA: TGCGCCAGCAGCTCGGGGCCGGGAGCCACCTACGAGCAGTACTTC.

The J gene is TRBJ2-1, the V gene TRBV11-2; D is unresolved. Germline V lookup: CDR1 SGHAT, CDR2 FQNNGV. The CDR3 loop spans 13 amino acids. Trimming shortened V by 3 bases and J by 5 bases, and 8 bases separated the two germline ends. For the CDR3, the DNA is TGTGCCAGCAGCTTTCGACAAAACAATGAGCAGTTCTTC. Protein product: CASSFRQNNEQFF.

The V call is TRBV6-5, the J call TRBJ2-7; perhaps TRBD2 as D (5 bases). This CDR3 contains 13 residues. Trimming cost V 2 bases and J 2 bases, with 7 bases left between them. In germline, CDR1 is MNHEY, CDR2 SVGAGI. CDR3 nucleotide sequence: TGTGCCAGCAGTTACAACGGGGCCTACGAGCAGTACTTC. Protein: CASSYNGAYEQYF.

There are a few counts of this clonotype. The chain combines TRBV6-1 with TRBJ1-1; 7 bases match TRBD1. The CDR3 runs to 14 residues. The germline CDR1 and CDR2 sequences are MNHNS and SASEGT. V trimming: 4 bases; J trimming: 0 bases; junction bases outside the gene matches: 2. The CDR3 DNA reads as TGTGCCAGCAGTGTCAGGGGGATGAACACTGAAGCTTTCTTT. This translates into CASSVRGMNTEAFF.

This clonotype has a count of ten or more. The chain recombines TRBV5-1 with TRBJ1-6, with D unclear. Germline V gene sequence: CDR1 SGHRS, CDR2 YFSETQ. Deletions cut 2 bases from V and 6 bases from J, with 9 bases between. The CDR3 contains 14 residues. The CDR3 is CASSFEGSNSPLHF. For the CDR3, the DNA is TGCGCCAGCAGCTTTGAAGGCTCTAATTCACCCCTCCACTTT. Full variable domain (remainder filled in from reference TRBV5-1 and TRBJ1-6): KAGVTQTPRYLIKTRGQQVTLSCSPISGHRSVSWYQQTPGQGLQFLFEYFSETQRNKGNFPGRFSGRQFSNSRSEMNVSTLELGDSALYLCASSFEGSNSPLHFGNGTRLTVT.

Only a few counts were recorded for this clonotype. The V call is TRBV9, the J call TRBJ2-3, with a weak D call TRBD1 (6 bases). The CDR3 contains 13 residues. The V end was cut by 1 base, the J end by 4 bases, with 7 bases between. Germline values: CDR1 SGDLS, CDR2 YYNGEE. Here the CDR3 DNA reads TGTGCCAGCAGCGTACAGGGGTCAGATACGCAGTATTTT. Translation gives CASSVQGSDTQYF.

J is TRBJ2-3 and V is TRBV20-1; the match to TRBD2 covers 8 bases. V shed 7 bases and J 0 bases; nucleotides not matched to a gene: 9. The CDR3 consists of 15 residues. Germline V CDR1 and CDR2: DFQATT, SNEGSKA (reference sequence). The CDR3 sequence is CSVMFGRGSTDTQYF. The CDR3 DNA reads as TGCAGTGTCATGTTCGGGAGGGGCAGCACAGATACGCAGTATTTT.

The chain links TRBV29-1 to TRBJ1-3, with D tentatively TRBD1 (5 bases). The length of the CDR3 is 16 residues. With 4 bases removed from V and 0 bases from J, the gap between germline ends came to 16 bases. The germline V gene has CDR1 SQVTM and CDR2 ANQGSEA. The CDR3 sequence is CSVADSIRSSGNTIYF. The CDR3 region has the DNA TGCAGCGTTGCCGACAGCATTAGAAGCTCTGGAAACACCATATATTTT.

This clonotype was detected a few times. V and J are TRBV6-2 or TRBV6-3 and TRBJ1-2; D not resolved. Between the trimmed V and J ends, which lost 4 bases and 7 bases, there was a span of 13 bases. CDR3 size: 13 residues. From germline, CDR1 is MNHEY and CDR2 SVGEGT. CDR3 DNA sequence: TGTGCCAGCAGTTCGCCCCAAAGTACTGGCTACACCTTC. Its translation: CASSSPQSTGYTF.

The chain is built from TRBV4-2 and TRBJ2-1, with 11 bases that match TRBD1. From germline, CDR1 is LGHNA and CDR2 YNFKEQ. V lost 1 base, J lost 2 bases, and 10 bases stayed unmatched. This CDR3 has 19 residues. CDR3 coding DNA: TGTGCCAGCAGCCAAGCCTCTGATGGGACAGGGGGTCCCTACAATGAGCAGTTCTTC. As protein: CASSQASDGTGGPYNEQFF.